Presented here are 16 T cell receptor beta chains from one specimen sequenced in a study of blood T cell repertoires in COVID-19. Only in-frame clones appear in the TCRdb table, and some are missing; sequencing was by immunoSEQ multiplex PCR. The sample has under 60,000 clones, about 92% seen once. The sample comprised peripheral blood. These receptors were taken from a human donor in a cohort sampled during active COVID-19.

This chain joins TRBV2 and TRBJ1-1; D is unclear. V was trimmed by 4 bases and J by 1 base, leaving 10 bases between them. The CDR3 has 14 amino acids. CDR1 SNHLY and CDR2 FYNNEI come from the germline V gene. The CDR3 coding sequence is TGTGCCAGCAGTGCTTTGGAGGGGAACACTGAAGCTTTCTTT. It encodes CASSALEGNTEAFF.

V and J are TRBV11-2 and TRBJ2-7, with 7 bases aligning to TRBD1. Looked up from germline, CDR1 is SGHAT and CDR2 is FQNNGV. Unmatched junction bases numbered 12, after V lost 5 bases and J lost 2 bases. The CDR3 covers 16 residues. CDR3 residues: CASSLRGDSVTYEQYF. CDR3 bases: TGTGCCAGCAGCCTACGTGGGGACAGCGTTACCTACGAGCAGTACTTC.

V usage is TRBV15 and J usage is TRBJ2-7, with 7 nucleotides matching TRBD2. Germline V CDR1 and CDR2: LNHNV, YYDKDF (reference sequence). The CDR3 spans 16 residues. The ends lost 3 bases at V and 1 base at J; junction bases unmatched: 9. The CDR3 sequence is CATSSWGGAKSYEQYF. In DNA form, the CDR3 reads TGTGCCACCAGCAGTTGGGGAGGGGCTAAATCCTACGAGCAGTACTTC.

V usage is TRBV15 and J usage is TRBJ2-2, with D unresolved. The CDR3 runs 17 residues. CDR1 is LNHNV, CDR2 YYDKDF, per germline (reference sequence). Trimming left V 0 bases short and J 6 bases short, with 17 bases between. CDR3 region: CATSRDRFSPRAGELFF. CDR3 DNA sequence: TGTGCCACCAGCAGAGATCGATTTAGTCCTCGGGCCGGGGAGCTGTTTTTT. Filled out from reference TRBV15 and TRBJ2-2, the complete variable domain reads DAMVIQNPRYQVTQFGKPVTLSCSQTLNHNVMYWYQQKSSQAPKLLFHYYDKDFNNEADTPDNFQSRRPNTSFCFLDIRSPGLGDTAMYLCATSRDRFSPRAGELFFGEGSRLTVL.

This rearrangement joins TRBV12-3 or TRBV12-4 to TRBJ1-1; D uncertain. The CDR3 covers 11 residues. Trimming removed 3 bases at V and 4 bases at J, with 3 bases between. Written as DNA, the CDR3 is TGTGCCAGCAGTTTTCTCACTGAAGCTTTCTTT. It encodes CASSFLTEAFF.

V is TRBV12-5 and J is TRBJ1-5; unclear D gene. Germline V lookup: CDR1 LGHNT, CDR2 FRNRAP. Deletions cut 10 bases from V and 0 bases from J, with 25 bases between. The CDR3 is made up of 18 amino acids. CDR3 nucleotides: TGTGCTACCCCTTGTGGACTCTTCGCCTCAGATAGCAATCAGCCCCAGCATTTT. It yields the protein CATPCGLFASDSNQPQHF.

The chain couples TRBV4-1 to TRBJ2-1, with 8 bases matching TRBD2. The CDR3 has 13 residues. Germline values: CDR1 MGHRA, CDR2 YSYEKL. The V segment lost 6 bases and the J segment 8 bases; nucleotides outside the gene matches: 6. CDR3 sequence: CASRVSGSDEQFF. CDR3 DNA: TGCGCCAGCAGGGTCAGCGGGAGCGATGAGCAGTTCTTC.

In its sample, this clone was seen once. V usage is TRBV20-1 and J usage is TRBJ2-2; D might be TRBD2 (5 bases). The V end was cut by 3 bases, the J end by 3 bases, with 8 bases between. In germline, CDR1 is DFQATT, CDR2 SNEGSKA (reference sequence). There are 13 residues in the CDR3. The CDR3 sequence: CSASTGYTGELFF. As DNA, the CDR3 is TGCAGTGCTAGTACGGGGTACACCGGGGAGCTGTTTTTT.

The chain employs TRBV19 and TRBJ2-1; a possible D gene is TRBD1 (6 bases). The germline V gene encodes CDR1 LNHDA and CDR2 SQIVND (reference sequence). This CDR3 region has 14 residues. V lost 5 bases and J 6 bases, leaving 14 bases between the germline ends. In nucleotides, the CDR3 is TGTGCCAGTAGTCTGACAGGAAGGTCCAATGAGCAGTTCTTC. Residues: CASSLTGRSNEQFF. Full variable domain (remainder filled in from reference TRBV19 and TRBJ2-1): DGGITQSPKYLFRKEGQNVTLSCEQNLNHDAMYWYRQDPGQGLRLIYYSQIVNDFQKGDIAEGYSVSREKKESFPLTVTSAQKNPTAFYLCASSLTGRSNEQFFGPGTRLTVL.

The CDR3 bases are TGTGCCAGCAGTTCAGGGGGCGAATTCTATGGCTACACCTTC. Translated, it gives CASSSGGEFYGYTF. V gene TRBV28 combines with J gene TRBJ1-2, with 8 bases matching TRBD1. V lost 4 bases to trimming and J lost 4 bases; unmatched junction nucleotides: 5. The CDR3 totals 14 residues. The germline gives CDR1 MDHEN, CDR2 SYDVKM.

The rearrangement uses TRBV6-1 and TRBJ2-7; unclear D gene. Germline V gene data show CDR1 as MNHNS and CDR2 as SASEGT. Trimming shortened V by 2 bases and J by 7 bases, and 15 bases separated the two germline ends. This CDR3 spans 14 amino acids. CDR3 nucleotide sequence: TGTGCCAGCAGTGAATCCACAGCTTGGGCTGAGCAGTACTTC. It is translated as CASSESTAWAEQYF.

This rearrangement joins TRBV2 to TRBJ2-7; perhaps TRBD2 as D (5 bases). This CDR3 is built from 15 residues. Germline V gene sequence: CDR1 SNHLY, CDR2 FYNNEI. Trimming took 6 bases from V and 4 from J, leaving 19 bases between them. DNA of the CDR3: TGTGCCAGCAGACGACTACGCGACCGTGAATACGAGCAGTACTTC. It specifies CASRRLRDREYEQYF. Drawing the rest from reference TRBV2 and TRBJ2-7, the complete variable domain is EPEVTQTPSHQVTQMGQEVILRCVPISNHLYFYWYRQILGQKVEFLVSFYNNEISEKSEIFDDQFSVERPDGSNFTLKIRSTKLEDSAMYFCASRRLRDREYEQYFGPGTRLTVT.

The CDR3 reads CASSPRDIQLYF. For the CDR3, the DNA is TGTGCCAGCAGCCCCCGGGACATTCAGTTGTATTTT. The chain links TRBV14 to TRBJ2-3; possibly TRBD1 for D (6 bases). V gave up 4 bases and J gave up 14 bases, with 16 bases separating them. CDR1 SGHDN and CDR2 FVKESK come from the germline V gene. This CDR3 region has 12 residues.

The CDR3, as DNA: TGTGCCAGCAGTGATAGGGACAGGGTCGCGTATGAGCAGTTCTTC. This gives the protein CASSDRDRVAYEQFF. This chain connects TRBV2 to TRBJ2-1, with 9 bases identical to TRBD1. The CDR3 totals 15 residues. CDR1 and CDR2 (germline): SNHLY, FYNNEI. After removal of 3 bases from V and 8 bases from J, the junction contained 8 bases not matched to a gene.

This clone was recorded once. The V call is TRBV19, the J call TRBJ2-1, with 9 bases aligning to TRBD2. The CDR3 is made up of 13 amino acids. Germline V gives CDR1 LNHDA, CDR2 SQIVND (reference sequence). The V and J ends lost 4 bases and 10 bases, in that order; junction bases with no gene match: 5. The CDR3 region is CASSSSGGAEQFF. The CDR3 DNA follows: TGTGCCAGTAGTAGTAGCGGGGGTGCGGAGCAGTTCTTC. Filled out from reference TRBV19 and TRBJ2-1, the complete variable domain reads DGGITQSPKYLFRKEGQNVTLSCEQNLNHDAMYWYRQDPGQGLRLIYYSQIVNDFQKGDIAEGYSVSREKKESFPLTVTSAQKNPTAFYLCASSSSGGAEQFFGPGTRLTVL.

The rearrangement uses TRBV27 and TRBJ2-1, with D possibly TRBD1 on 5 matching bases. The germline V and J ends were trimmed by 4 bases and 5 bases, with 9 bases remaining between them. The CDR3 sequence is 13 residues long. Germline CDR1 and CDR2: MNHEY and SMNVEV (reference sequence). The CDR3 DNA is TGTGCCAGCAGTTCACAGGTTAACAATGAGCAGTTCTTC. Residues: CASSSQVNNEQFF.